These 9 T cell receptor beta chains came from one sample sequenced in a study of shared clonotypes between healthy human individuals. Naive CD8 cells lacked CD45RO, underwent positive selection for CCR7 and left out terminally differentiated effector memory CD45RA+ cells. Assay used: immunoSEQ multiplex PCR; TCRdb lists only in-frame clones, some missing. The top ten hold around 1% of the sample, which has roughly 2,000,000 clones, about 95% seen once. The source material was naive CD8+ T cells sorted from blood. The receptors originated from a man aged 18 to 29 in good health.

The genes are TRBV6-1 and TRBJ2-3; 14 nucleotides align to TRBD2. CDR1 is MNHNS, CDR2 SASEGT, per germline. The CDR3 length is 16 residues. Trimming cost V 2 bases and J 5 bases; bases outside gene matches: 3. The CDR3 protein is CASSERLAGGVDTQYF. CDR3 sequence (DNA): TGTGCCAGCAGTGAAAGACTAGCGGGAGGGGTAGATACGCAGTATTTT.

In this sample, this clone turned up once. This rearrangement joins TRBV15 to TRBJ1-5; 8 nucleotides align to TRBD1. Germline CDR1 and CDR2: LNHNV and YYDKDF (reference sequence). J gave up 5 bases and V 3 bases, and 15 bases lay outside the gene matches. CDR3 size: 18 residues. The CDR3 sequence: CATSSANLGQGTDQPQHF. The DNA of the CDR3 is TGTGCCACCAGCAGTGCTAATTTAGGACAGGGTACGGATCAGCCCCAGCATTTT.

The chain is built from TRBV5-4 and TRBJ2-7; either TRBD1 or TRBD2 may supply D (5 bases each). From germline, CDR1 is SGHNT and CDR2 YYREEE (reference sequence). With 5 bases removed from V and 0 bases from J, the gap between germline ends came to 12 bases. CDR3 length equals 14 residues. The CDR3 here is CASRGTDSSYEQYF. The CDR3 DNA reads TGTGCCAGCAGGGGGACCGATAGCTCCTACGAGCAGTACTTC.

This sequence joins TRBV10-2 and TRBJ1-1; a possible D gene is TRBD1 (5 bases). V lost 3 bases and J lost 1, with 9 bases in between. This CDR3 is 14 amino acids long. Germline CDR1 reads WSHSY; CDR2 reads SAAADI. The CDR3 region is CASSDFRGNTEAFF. Written as DNA, the CDR3 is TGCGCCAGCAGTGACTTTAGGGGGAACACTGAAGCTTTCTTT.

This clone was observed once. The chain carries TRBV2 and TRBJ1-5, with D hard to call. V gave up 6 bases and J gave up 3 bases, with 15 bases separating them. The CDR3 sequence is 15 residues long. Germline assignment: CDR1 SNHLY and CDR2 FYNNEI. The CDR3 bases are TGTGCCAGCAGCGGTTGGGGAGGGATCAATCAGCCCCAGCATTTT. Protein sequence: CASSGWGGINQPQHF.

The chain uses TRBV27 and TRBJ1-2; 9 positions agree with TRBD1. This CDR3 spans 14 amino acids. With V trimmed by 2 bases and J by 8 bases, 6 bases remained unmatched. Per germline, CDR1 MNHEY and CDR2 SMNVEV (reference sequence). CDR3 DNA: TGTGCCAGCAGTTTAGCCGGGACAGGGCTGGGCTACACCTTC. Translation: CASSLAGTGLGYTF.

Concerning this clone itself: This CDR3 is also generated by other DNA sequences in the sample. The chain uses TRBV7-9 and TRBJ1-2, with 7 bases fitting TRBD1. The CDR3 extends over 12 amino acids. J lost 8 bases, V lost 5 bases, and 5 bases had no gene match. The germline CDR1 and CDR2 sequences are SEHNR and FQNEAQ (reference sequence). The CDR3 region is CASSLDRDGYTF. The CDR3 coding sequence is TGTGCCAGCAGCCTTGACAGGGACGGCTACACCTTC.

For the CDR3, the DNA is TGTGCCAGCAGCTTGGGGGCAGAAGGAATGAACACTGAAGCTTTCTTT. Its translation is CASSLGAEGMNTEAFF. The rearrangement links TRBV5-6 to TRBJ1-1; D gene uncertain. This CDR3 has 16 amino acids. Looked up from germline, CDR1 is SGHDT and CDR2 is YYEEEE. V lost 0 bases to trimming and J lost 0 bases, with 12 bases between them.

This sequence joins TRBV5-4 and TRBJ2-3, with 14 bases that match TRBD2. Trimming took 4 bases from V and 0 from J; bases not matched to a gene: 10. The CDR3 is 19 amino acids. Germline V gene data show CDR1 as SGHNT and CDR2 as YYREEE (reference sequence). The DNA of the CDR3 is TGTGCCAGCAGCCAAGACAGGGGACTAGCGGGAGTTAGCACAGATACGCAGTATTTT. Translating it yields CASSQDRGLAGVSTDTQYF.